This T cell receptor (beta chain) was identified during a study of CXCR3-negative and CXCR3-positive naive CD8 T cells. Study outcomes and limitations: TCR interaction strength was inferred from TRB CDR3 physicochemistry, as CD5 matched across naive subsets. Naive CXCR3-positive cells had TRB CDR3s more hydrophobic than those of CXCR3-negative naive cells. Upon cryopreservation, CXCR3 expression partially decreased, and most assays used fresh PBMCs. Naive CXCR3-negative and CXCR3-positive cells had similar TRBV-TRBJ usage; memory differed.

Cells that were CD45RO-CCR7+CD27+CD95- constituted naive CD8+ T cells. Comment on this clonotype: No antigen is known for it.

Each TRB cDNA library was prepared by 5' RACE (with UMI labels). TCRdb re-analyzed the 5' RACE reads; it lists each CDR3 protein once, without DNA. The sample holds over 55,000 distinct CDR3 sequences. The CDR3 consists of 17 residues. The germline CDR1 and CDR2 sequences are SEHNR and FQNEAQ (reference sequence). Sequenced material: naive CXCR3+ CD8+ T cells from blood. The subset was: CD45RO-CCR7+CD27+CD95- naive CD8+ T cells expressing CXCR3 (TNR3+). This chain uses TRBV7-9 with TRBJ2-5; TCRdb outputs TRBD1, but without DNA this stays unchecked. The receptor was isolated from a human donor in good health. Some clones in this sample may be carry-over from other donors' samples. CDR3 loop: CASSDMKGGPQGETQYF. The complete variable domain, with remaining parts taken from reference TRBV7-9 and TRBJ2-5, reads DTGVSQNPRHKITKRGQNVTFRCDPISEHNRLYWYRQTLGQGPEFLTYFQNEAQLEKSRLLSDRFSAERPKGSFSTLEIQRTEQGDSAMYLCASSDMKGGPQGETQYFGPGTRLLVL.